This TCR beta chain came from a study of blood T cells in healthy people across ages. Study-wide results and limits: Both naive CD4+ cell counts and diversity were greater in long-lived donors than in aged donors.

Total RNA was extracted at no less than 6 micrograms per sample. The table lists this clonotype with a few counts. Its antigen is not identified. CDR3 size: 17 residues. The V and J ends lost 4 bases and 5 bases, in that order; junction bases with no gene match: 12. In germline, CDR1 is DFQATT, CDR2 SNEGSKA (reference sequence). The authors ran a second PCR of about 6 to 11 cycles using a sample-barcoded 5' primer and a J-beta primer mix. TCRdb reanalysed the 5' RACE reads using MiXCR and keeps one entry per CDR3 protein. The sample includes roughly 1.9 million distinct CDR3 sequences, 39% of them seen just once.

The source of this sequence is a human donor in good health. The genes are TRBV20-1 and TRBJ2-1, with 12 bases matching TRBD2. The specimen sequenced was blood. The chain's CDR3 is CSANPLAGGLGHNEQFF. The CDR3 DNA reads as TGCAGTGCTAATCCGCTAGCGGGGGGGTTAGGCCACAATGAGCAGTTCTTC.